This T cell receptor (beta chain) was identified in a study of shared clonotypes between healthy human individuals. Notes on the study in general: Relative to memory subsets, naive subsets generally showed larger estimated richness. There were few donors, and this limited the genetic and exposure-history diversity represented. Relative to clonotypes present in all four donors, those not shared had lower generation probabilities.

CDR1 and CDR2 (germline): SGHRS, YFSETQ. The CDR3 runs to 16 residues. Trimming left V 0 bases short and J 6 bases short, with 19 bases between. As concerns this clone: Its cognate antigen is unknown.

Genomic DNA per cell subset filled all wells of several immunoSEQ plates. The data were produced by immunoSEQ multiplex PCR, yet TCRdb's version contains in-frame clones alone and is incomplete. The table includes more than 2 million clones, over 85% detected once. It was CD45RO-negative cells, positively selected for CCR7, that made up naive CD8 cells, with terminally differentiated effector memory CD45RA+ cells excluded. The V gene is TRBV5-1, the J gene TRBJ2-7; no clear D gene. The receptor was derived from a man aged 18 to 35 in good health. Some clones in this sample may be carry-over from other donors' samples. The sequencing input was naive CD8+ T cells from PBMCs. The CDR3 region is CASSLEIAASHGEQYF. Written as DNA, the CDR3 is TGCGCCAGCAGCTTGGAGATTGCGGCTAGTCATGGCGAGCAGTACTTC. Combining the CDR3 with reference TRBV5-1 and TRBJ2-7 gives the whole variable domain KAGVTQTPRYLIKTRGQQVTLSCSPISGHRSVSWYQQTPGQGLQFLFEYFSETQRNKGNFPGRFSGRQFSNSRSEMNVSTLELGDSALYLCASSLEIAASHGEQYFGPGTRLTVT.